The table lists the clone carrying this TCR beta chain with a count of one. V shed 4 bases, J shed 8 bases, and the junction held 15 bases outside the gene matches. The CDR3 has 15 residues. CDR1 is GTSNPN and CDR2 is SVGIG in the germline V gene (reference sequence). Original processing methods: Reference gene primer amplification gave nucleated cell count estimates. Measured with immunoSEQ multiplex PCR; TCRdb has only the in-frame clones, and not every one. The V and J calls and clone size come from that table; D and trimming were worked out from the DNA. The sample has fewer than 300,000 clones; around 81% are singletons. This sample is drawn from a study of blood T cell repertoires in COVID-19. Study-wide context: Italy, Spain and the United States were the sources of the convalescent and acute COVID-19 samples. From T cells, B-cell-depleted T cells, or PBMCs came the material, which was cDNA or gDNA.

The V call is TRBV30, the J call TRBJ1-2; 8 bases line up with TRBD1. This TCR came from a woman aged 55-69 years with active or convalescent COVID-19. The sample consisted of peripheral blood. CDR3 bases: TGTGCCTGGACGGGGTCGCCGGGACAGGCTTTAGGCTACACCTTC. Residues: CAWTGSPGQALGYTF.